The T cell receptor (beta chain) described here comes from a study of T cell responses to AZD1222 COVID-19 vaccine. Points from the study as a whole: Repertoires were obtained solely post-peak T cell response. CD4 TCRs covered the whole spike, strongest at regions 160-218 and 743-854.

V dropped 6 bases and J dropped 8 bases, with 16 bases sitting between them. The CDR3 totals 13 residues. Germline CDR1 and CDR2: SNHLY and FYNNEI. With regard to this clone: Its antigen is currently unknown.

Measured with immunoSEQ multiplex PCR; TCRdb has only the in-frame clones, and not every one. Altogether more than 110,000 clones are present, more than 85% being singletons, with the ten largest covering roughly 5%. The chain joins TRBV2 to TRBJ1-2; tentatively, D is TRBD1 (5 bases). This specimen consisted of peripheral blood, obtained on day 0 of AZD1222 vaccination. The clonotype was recovered from an adult in good health. The CDR3 DNA is TGTGCCAGCAGCGTTACAGGAGATGGAGGCTACACCTTC. Translating gives CASSVTGDGGYTF.